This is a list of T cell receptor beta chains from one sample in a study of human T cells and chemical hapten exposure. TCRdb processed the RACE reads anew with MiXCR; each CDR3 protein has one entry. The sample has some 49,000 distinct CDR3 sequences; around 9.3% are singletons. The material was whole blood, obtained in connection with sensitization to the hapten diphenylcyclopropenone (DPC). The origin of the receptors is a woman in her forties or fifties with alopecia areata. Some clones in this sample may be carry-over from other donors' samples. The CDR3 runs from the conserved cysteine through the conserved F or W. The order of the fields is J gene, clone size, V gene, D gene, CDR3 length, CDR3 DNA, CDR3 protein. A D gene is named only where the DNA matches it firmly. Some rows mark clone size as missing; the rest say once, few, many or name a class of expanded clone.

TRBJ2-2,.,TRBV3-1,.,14,TGTGCCAGCAGCCAAGTGCGAAACACCGGGGAGCTGTTTTTT,CASSQVRNTGELFF
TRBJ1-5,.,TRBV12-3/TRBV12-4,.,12,TGTGCCAGCAGTTCAGGGGACCAGCCCCAGCATTTT,CASSSGDQPQHF
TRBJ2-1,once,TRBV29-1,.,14,TGCAGCGCACCGCCGGGACCCCTCGCCAATGAGCAGTTCTTC,CSAPPGPLANEQFF
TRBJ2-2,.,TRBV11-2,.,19,TGTGCCAGCAGCTTACTTTCCGGGACCCTTCATCGTTACACCGGGGAGCTGTTTTTT,CASSLLSGTLHRYTGELFF
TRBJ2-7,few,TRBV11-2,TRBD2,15,TGTGCCAGCAGGGGACCGGGACTAGGGTCCTACGAGCAGTACTTC,CASRGPGLGSYEQYF
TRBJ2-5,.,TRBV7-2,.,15,TGTGCCAGCAGCTTAAAGGGGTCCCTTTTAGAGACCCAGTACTTC,CASSLKGSLLETQYF
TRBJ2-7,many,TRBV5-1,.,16,TGCGCCAGCAGCTTGCGGAGCCAGGGTAGCTCCTACGAGCAGTACTTC,CASSLRSQGSSYEQYF
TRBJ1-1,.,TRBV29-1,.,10,TGCAGCGCCGGCGACATTGAAGCTTTCTTT,CSAGDIEAFF
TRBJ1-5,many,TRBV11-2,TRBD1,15,TGTGCCAGCAGCCGAGGACAGGGGCTCAATCAGCCCCAGCATTTT,CASSRGQGLNQPQHF
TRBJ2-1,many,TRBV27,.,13,TGTGCCAGCAGTTTTATGGCCAACAATGAGCAGTTCTTC,CASSFMANNEQFF
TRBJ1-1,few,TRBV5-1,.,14,TGCGCCAGCAGCTTGGACAGCCGGGACACTGAAGCTTTCTTT,CASSLDSRDTEAFF
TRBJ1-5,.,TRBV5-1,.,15,TGCGCCAGCAGCGTTGACGGATATAGCAATCAGCCCCAGCATTTT,CASSVDGYSNQPQHF
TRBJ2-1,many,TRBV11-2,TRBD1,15,TGTGCCAGCAGACGAACAGGGGTGAATAAGGGTGAGCAGTTCTTC,CASRRTGVNKGEQFF
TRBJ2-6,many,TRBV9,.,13,TGTGCCAGCAGCGGCTCTGGGGCCAACGTCCTGACTTTC,CASSGSGANVLTF
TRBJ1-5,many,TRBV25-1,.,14,TGTGCCAGCAGTGATGCGGGGGACATCAACCCCCAGCATTTT,CASSDAGDINPQHF
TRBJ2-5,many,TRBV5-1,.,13,TGCGCCAGCACCTCGACTAATCAAGAGACCCAGTACTTC,CASTSTNQETQYF
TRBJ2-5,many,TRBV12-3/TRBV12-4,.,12,TGTGCCAGCAGTTCACAGGTGGAGACCCAGTACTTC,CASSSQVETQYF
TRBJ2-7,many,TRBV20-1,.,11,TGCAGTGCATCCAACGCCTACGAGCAGTACTTC,CSASNAYEQYF
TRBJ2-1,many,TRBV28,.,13,TGTGCCAGCAGGCCACAGGGCAGGGATGAGCAGTTCTTC,CASRPQGRDEQFF
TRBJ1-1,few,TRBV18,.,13,TGTGCCAGCTCACCACCGGTTTTGGGCGGTGCTTTCTTT,CASSPPVLGGAFF
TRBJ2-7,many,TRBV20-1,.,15,TGCAGTGCCCCCGGTCATGGGGGGTTTGCCTACGAGCAGTACTTC,CSAPGHGGFAYEQYF
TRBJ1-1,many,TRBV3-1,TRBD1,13,TGTGCCAGCAGCCGGGGACAGCACACTGAAGCTTTCTTT,CASSRGQHTEAFF
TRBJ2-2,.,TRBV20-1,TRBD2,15,TGCAGAGCTAGTTTGGGAGGGCTTAGCACCGGGGAGCTGTTTTTT,CRASLGGLSTGELFF
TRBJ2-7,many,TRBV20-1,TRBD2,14,TGCAGTGGCATAGCGGGGTCGAGCTCCTACGAGCAGTACTTC,CSGIAGSSSYEQYF
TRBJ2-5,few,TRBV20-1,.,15,TGCAGTGCTGGACGGGATAGTCAGGGAATGGAGACCCAGTACTTC,CSAGRDSQGMETQYF
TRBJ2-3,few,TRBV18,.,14,TGTGCCAGCTCACTCGGGACTTACACAGATACGCAGTATTTT,CASSLGTYTDTQYF
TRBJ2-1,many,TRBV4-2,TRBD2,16,TGTGCCAGCAGCCACTTAAGCGGGAGGGCCGGTTTGGAGCAGTTCTTC,CASSHLSGRAGLEQFF
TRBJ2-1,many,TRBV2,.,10,TGTGCCAGCAAGGGTGATGAGCAGTTCTTC,CASKGDEQFF
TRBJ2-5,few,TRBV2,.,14,TGTGCCAGCAGGGAAGCGATAACGGCAGAGACCCAGTACTTC,CASREAITAETQYF
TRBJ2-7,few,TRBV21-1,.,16,TGTGCCAGCATGCAGGGCCCGGAATCTCCTAGCTACGAGCAGTACTTC,CASMQGPESPSYEQYF
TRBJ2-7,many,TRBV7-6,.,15,TGTGCCAGCAGCTCCCCCAGGGGAGCGGTCGACGAGCAGTACTTC,CASSSPRGAVDEQYF
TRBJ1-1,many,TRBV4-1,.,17,TGCGCCAGCAGCCCCCAGAGTTTACCTTTGATGAACACTGAAGCTTTCTTT,CASSPQSLPLMNTEAFF
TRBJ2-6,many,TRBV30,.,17,TGTGCCTCCCGAAGAGGCAGGCAGGCCTCTGGGGCCAACGTCCTGACTTTC,CASRRGRQASGANVLTF
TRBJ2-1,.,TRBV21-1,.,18,TGTGCCAGCAGCAAAATTGGGGTGCTGACTAGTGGCCCCAATGAGCAGTTCTTC,CASSKIGVLTSGPNEQFF
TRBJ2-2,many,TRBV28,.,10,TGTGCCAGCCAATACGGGGAGCTGTTTTTT,CASQYGELFF
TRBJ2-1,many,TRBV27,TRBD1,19,TGTGCCAGCAGTTTATGGGTCAGGGGGCGTCTCGACACCTACAATGAGCAGTTCTTC,CASSLWVRGRLDTYNEQFF
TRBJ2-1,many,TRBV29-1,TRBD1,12,TGCGCAGTCCAGGGGGATTACAATGAGCAGTTCTTC,CAVQGDYNEQFF
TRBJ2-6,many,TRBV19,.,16,TGTGCCAGTAGTATAGTCAGGGGTACTGGGGCCAACGTCCTGACTTTC,CASSIVRGTGANVLTF
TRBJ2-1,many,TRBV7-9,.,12,TGTGCCAGCAGCTTAGTTGGAGATGAGCAGTTCTTC,CASSLVGDEQFF
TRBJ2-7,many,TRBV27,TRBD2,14,TGTGCCAGCAGTTGGGGACTAGCGGGAGAAGAGCAGTACTTC,CASSWGLAGEEQYF
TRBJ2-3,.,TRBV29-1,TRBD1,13,TGCGGCGTTGTGACAGGGGGCACAGATACGCAGTATTTT,CGVVTGGTDTQYF
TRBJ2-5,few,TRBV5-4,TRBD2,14,TGTGCCAGCAGCCCTCGGACTAGCGGAGAGACCCAGTACTTC,CASSPRTSGETQYF
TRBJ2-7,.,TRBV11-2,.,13,TGTGCCAGCAGTTCCAGGGTGGCCTACGAGCAGTACTTC,CASSSRVAYEQYF
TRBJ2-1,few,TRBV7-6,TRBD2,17,TGTGCCAGCAGCTTAATCACTAGCGCGAGCTCCTACAATGAGCAGTTCTTC,CASSLITSASSYNEQFF
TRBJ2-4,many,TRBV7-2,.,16,TGTGCCAGCAGCTTTAGCGGAGGTTTAGCCAAAAACATTCAGTACTTC,CASSFSGGLAKNIQYF
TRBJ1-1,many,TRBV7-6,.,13,TGTGCCAGCAGCGCCAGCCGACAGTCTGAAGCTTTCTTT,CASSASRQSEAFF
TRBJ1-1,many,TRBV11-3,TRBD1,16,TGTGCCAGCAGCCTGGGACAGGGCCGAAGGAACACTGAAGCTTTCTTT,CASSLGQGRRNTEAFF
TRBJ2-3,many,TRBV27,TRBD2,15,TGTGCCAGCAGTAGACTAGCGCAAAAAGGAGATACGCAGTATTTT,CASSRLAQKGDTQYF
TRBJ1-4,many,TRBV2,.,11,TGTGCCAGCAGTGAAGCAGGGGAACTGTTTTTT,CASSEAGELFF
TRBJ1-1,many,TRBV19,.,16,TGTGCCAGTAGTATTAGTTATGAAGTGATGAACACTGAAGCTTTCTTT,CASSISYEVMNTEAFF
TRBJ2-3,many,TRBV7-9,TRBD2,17,TGTGCCAGCAGCCTACAGCGGGAGGGCCTGAGTGGAGATACGCAGTATTTT,CASSLQREGLSGDTQYF
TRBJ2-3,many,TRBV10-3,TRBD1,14,TGTGCCACCAGAAGGACAGGGGGCACAGATACGCAGTATTTT,CATRRTGGTDTQYF
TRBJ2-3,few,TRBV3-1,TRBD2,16,TGTGCCAGCAGCCATATTAGCGGGAGCAGCGGAGATACGCAGTATTTT,CASSHISGSSGDTQYF
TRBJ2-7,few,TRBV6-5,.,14,TGTGCCAGCAGGCTAAGAGGTTTAAGCTACGAGCAGTACTTC,CASRLRGLSYEQYF
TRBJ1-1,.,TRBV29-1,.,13,TGCAGCGTTGTGGGGATAGCGAACACTGAAGCTTTCTTT,CSVVGIANTEAFF
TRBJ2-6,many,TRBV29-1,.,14,TGCAGCGTTGGGGAACGCTCTGGGGCCAACGTCCTGACTTTC,CSVGERSGANVLTF
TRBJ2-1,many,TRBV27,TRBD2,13,TGTGCCAGCAGTGTACGACTAGCAAGTGAGCAGTTCTTC,CASSVRLASEQFF